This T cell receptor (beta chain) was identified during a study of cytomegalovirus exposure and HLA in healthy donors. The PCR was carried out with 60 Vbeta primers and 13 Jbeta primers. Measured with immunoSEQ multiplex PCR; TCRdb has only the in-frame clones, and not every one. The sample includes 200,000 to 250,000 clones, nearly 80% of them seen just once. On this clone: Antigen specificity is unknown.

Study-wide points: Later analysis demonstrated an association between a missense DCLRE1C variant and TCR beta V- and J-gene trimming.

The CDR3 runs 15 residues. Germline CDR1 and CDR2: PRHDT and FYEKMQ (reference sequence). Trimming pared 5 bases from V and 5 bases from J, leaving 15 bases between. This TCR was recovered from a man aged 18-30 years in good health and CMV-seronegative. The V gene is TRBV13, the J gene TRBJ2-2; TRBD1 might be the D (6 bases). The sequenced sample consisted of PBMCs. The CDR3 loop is CASSPKPDRTGELFF. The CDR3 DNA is TGTGCCAGCAGCCCCAAACCTGACAGGACCGGGGAGCTGTTTTTT.